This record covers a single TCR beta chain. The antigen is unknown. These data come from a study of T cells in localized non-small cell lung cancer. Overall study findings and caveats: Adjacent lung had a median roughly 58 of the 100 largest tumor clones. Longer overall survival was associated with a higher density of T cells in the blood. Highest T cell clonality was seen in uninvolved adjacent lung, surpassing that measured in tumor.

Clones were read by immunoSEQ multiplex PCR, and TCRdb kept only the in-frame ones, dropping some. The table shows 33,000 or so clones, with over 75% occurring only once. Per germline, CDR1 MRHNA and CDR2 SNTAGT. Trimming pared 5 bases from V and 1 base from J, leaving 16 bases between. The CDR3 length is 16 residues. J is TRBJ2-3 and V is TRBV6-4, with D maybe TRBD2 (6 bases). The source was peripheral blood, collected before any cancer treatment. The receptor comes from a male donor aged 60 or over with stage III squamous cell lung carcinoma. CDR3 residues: CASSSRSGLGTDTQYF. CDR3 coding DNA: TGTGCCAGCAGTTCACGTAGCGGCTTGGGCACAGATACGCAGTATTTT.